Presented here are 3 T cell receptor beta chains from one specimen sequenced in a study of molecular identifiers for immune sequencing clone quantification. Using its own MiXCR run on the PCR reads, TCRdb lists one record per CDR3 protein. The data contain about 640,000 distinct CDR3 sequences, 15% to 20% of them singletons. Source material: naive CD8+ T cells from blood, with Jurkat cell RNA spiked in. Regarding subset: FACS-sorted CD8+CD4-CCR7+CD45RA+ naive T cells. The receptors originated from a human donor in good health. Some libraries in this study had Jurkat cell RNA spiked in.

In its sample, this clonotype was seen many times. The CDR3 loop reads CASSSLALNTEAFF. Here the CDR3 DNA reads TGTGCCAGCAGTTCCCTGGCCTTGAACACTGAAGCTTTCTTT. V and J are TRBV27 and TRBJ1-1; D gene unclear. This CDR3 contains 14 residues. Germline CDR1 is MNHEY and CDR2 is SMNVEV (reference sequence). V was cut by 4 bases and J by 0 bases, with 9 bases left in between.

This clonotype appeared many times. The chain couples TRBV10-3 to TRBJ2-7; D not certain. The CDR3 runs 13 residues. The V gene's germline CDR1 is ENHRY and CDR2 SYGVKD. Trimming stripped 4 bases from V and 0 bases from J, with 7 bases between. The CDR3 spells CAISGSISYEQYF. The DNA of the CDR3 is TGTGCCATCAGTGGTTCTATCTCCTACGAGCAGTACTTC.

To note about this clonotype: One base away lies a much larger clone, so this may be a sequencing read error. The chain uses TRBV19 and TRBJ2-7; 7 nucleotides align to TRBD1. CDR3 size: 14 residues. The ends lost 4 bases at V and 6 bases at J; junction bases unmatched: 9. Germline CDR1 LNHDA, CDR2 SQIVND (reference sequence). CDR3 in amino acids: CASSKAGGSAEQYF. DNA of the CDR3: TGTGCCAGTAGTAAGGCAGGGGGTTCGGCCGAGCAGTACTTC.